Listed below are T cell receptor beta chains from one sample, sequenced in a study of blood T cell repertoires in COVID-19. Measured with immunoSEQ multiplex PCR; TCRdb has only the in-frame clones, and not every one. The sample lists about 230,000 clones; 86% were seen once. The sequenced sample consisted of peripheral blood. The receptors here all came from a man in his forties or fifties with COVID-19, enrolled during active disease. Both conserved end residues are part of each CDR3. The D gene is left open where the match is weak. A clone size is listed for some rows: how often the clone was seen (once, few, many), or a class if it is expanded.

NA,TRBJ1-1,TRBV19,TRBD1,TGTGCCAGTAGTCTGGACAGGCGGAACACTGAAGCTTTCTTT,CASSLDRRNTEAFF
NA,TRBJ2-7,TRBV3-1/TRBV3-2,TRBD1,TGTGCCAGCAGCCCAAGAGCCAGGGGGCGAGAGCAGTACTTC,CASSPRARGREQYF
NA,TRBJ1-2,TRBV9,TRBD1,TGTGCCAGCAGCTCACGGGACAGGAGCTATGGCTACACCTTC,CASSSRDRSYGYTF
NA,TRBJ2-3,TRBV29-1,TRBD2,TGCAGCGTGTCACAGTGGGCTAGCGGGTTGACAGATACGCAGTATTTT,CSVSQWASGLTDTQYF
many,TRBJ1-1,TRBV3-1/TRBV3-2,NA,TGTGCCAGCAGCCAAGGGGCGGGGGTTGAAGCTTTCTTT,CASSQGAGVEAFF
NA,TRBJ1-2,TRBV18,TRBD1,TGTGCCAGCTCACCACGGACAGGGGGTTATGGCTACACCTTC,CASSPRTGGYGYTF
NA,TRBJ2-7,TRBV6-1,NA,TGTGCCAGCAGTGAAGCAAACAGATTCTACGAGCAGTACTTC,CASSEANRFYEQYF
NA,TRBJ2-3,TRBV5-1,NA,TGCGCCAGCAAGGGGGACACAGATACGCAGTATTTT,CASKGDTDTQYF
NA,TRBJ2-7,TRBV29-1,NA,TGCAGCGCCCAAGGCGTGGGACAAATCTTCTACGAGCAGTACTTC,CSAQGVGQIFYEQYF
NA,TRBJ2-3,TRBV29-1,NA,TGCAGCATTAGCGAGGACGCCCCTAGGATGGATACGCAGTATTTT,CSISEDAPRMDTQYF
NA,TRBJ2-1,TRBV5-6,TRBD1,TGTGCCAGCAGCGTAGGGGACAGGGGAAGGCGGGGTGAGCAGTTCTTC,CASSVGDRGRRGEQFF
NA,TRBJ1-6,TRBV28,TRBD1,TGTGCCAGCAGTTTGGTCCCAGGGGGTAATTCACCCCTCCACTTT,CASSLVPGGNSPLHF
NA,TRBJ2-1,TRBV3-1/TRBV3-2,TRBD2,TGTGCCAGCAGCCAAGATACAGCGGGGGGCTTGTTCTTC,CASSQDTAGGLFF
NA,TRBJ2-5,TRBV7-8,TRBD1,TGTGCCAGCAGCTTTGACAGGGGGGAGACCCAGTACTTC,CASSFDRGETQYF
few,TRBJ2-1,TRBV14,TRBD1,TGTGCCAGCAGCCAACCCGGACAGGGGGCTACTACGAATGAGCAGTTCTTC,CASSQPGQGATTNEQFF
NA,TRBJ2-7,TRBV28,TRBD1,TGTGCCAGCAGTATTATCGGACAGGTACAATGGGGCGAGCAGTACTTC,CASSIIGQVQWGEQYF
few,TRBJ2-7,TRBV6-5,NA,TGTGCCAGCAGTTATCTTACTCCCGGGGCCTACGAGCAGTACTTC,CASSYLTPGAYEQYF
NA,TRBJ1-6,TRBV10-3,NA,TGTGCCATCAGTGAATGTATGTGCCAGGCTAATTCACCCCTCCACTTT,CAISECMCQANSPLHF
NA,TRBJ2-1,TRBV7-9,NA,TGTGCCAGCAGCCTCAATTCCTACGGCTACAATGAGCAGTTCTTC,CASSLNSYGYNEQFF
once,TRBJ1-6,TRBV7-9,NA,TGTGCCAGCAGCCGGGGGGTAGCCCTCCACTTT,CASSRGVALHF
NA,TRBJ2-3,TRBV7-9,NA,TGTGCCAGCAGCCTCGGGATGGTAGATACGCAGTATTTT,CASSLGMVDTQYF